This T cell receptor (beta chain) is from a study of T cell repertoires in cytomegalovirus infection. This clonotype appeared once. Its antigen is unknown. V was pared by 4 bases and J by 6 bases, with 18 bases between. The CDR3 loop spans 15 amino acids. Germline CDR1 and CDR2: SEHNR and FQNEAQ (reference sequence). Findings and limits, study-wide: HLA-C-restricted CMV-specific TCR beta clonotypes prevailed in the ex vivo response.

Via MiXCR, TCRdb re-called the reads, giving one row per CDR3 protein. The table lists about 160,000 distinct CDR3 sequences, approximately 21% of them singletons. Sequencing was performed on CD8+ T cells from cultured PBMCs, taken from culture after CMV antigen stimulation. This clonotype was sampled from a human donor in good health (CMV status not recorded). Some clones in this sample may be carry-over from other donors' samples. The V and J genes are TRBV7-9 and TRBJ1-2, with D perhaps matching TRBD1 (6 bases). The CDR3 is CASSSGVRGSHGYTF. The CDR3 DNA follows: TGTGCCAGCAGCTCGGGGGTCAGGGGTTCCCATGGCTACACCTTC.